This is a list of T cell receptor beta chains from one sample in a study of T cells in Graves' hyperthyroidism and ophthalmopathy. One entry per CDR3 protein, called by TCRdb with MiXCR from the multiplex PCR reads. This table has a few hundred thousand distinct CDR3 sequences, about 15% appearing once. Input material: blood. All receptors come from a woman aged 40 to 50 with Graves' hyperthyroidism that later progressed to Graves' ophthalmopathy. Both conserved end residues are part of each CDR3. D genes are given only for firm matches. Part of the rows lack a size; the others show once, few, many or a class for expanded clones.

many,TRBV28,TRBJ2-1,.,CASSGTEFYNEQFF,TGTGCCAGCAGTGGGACTGAATTTTACAATGAGCAGTTCTTC
many,TRBV14,TRBJ2-1,.,CASRLGVWDEQFF,TGTGCCAGCAGACTCGGGGTGTGGGATGAGCAGTTCTTC
many,TRBV9,TRBJ2-5,TRBD1,CASSPGQAHRQETQYF,TGTGCCAGCAGCCCTGGACAGGCCCATCGCCAAGAGACCCAGTACTTC
.,TRBV5-1,TRBJ2-5,.,CASTKDLPPETQYF,TGCGCCAGCACCAAAGACCTCCCGCCAGAGACCCAGTACTTC
once,TRBV2,TRBJ2-3,TRBD2,CASSLAGSADTQYF,TGTGCCAGCAGCCTAGCGGGAAGTGCAGATACGCAGTATTTT
many,TRBV28,TRBJ1-6,.,CASTPRRTYNSPLHF,TGTGCCAGCACCCCCCGGAGGACTTATAATTCACCCCTCCACTTT
many,TRBV19,TRBJ1-5,.,CASSMGTGTHSNQPQHF,TGTGCCAGTAGTATGGGTACAGGAACCCATAGCAATCAGCCCCAGCATTTT
.,TRBV20-1,TRBJ2-1,.,CSVPLGDRNEQFF,TGCAGTGTACCCCTGGGAGATCGGAATGAGCAGTTCTTC
.,TRBV6-1,TRBJ2-1,TRBD2,CTSSDPGTSGYNEQFF,TGTACCAGCAGTGACCCTGGGACTAGCGGGTACAATGAGCAGTTCTTC
many,TRBV29-1,TRBJ1-2,TRBD1,CSVGTGNYGYTF,TGCAGCGTGGGGACAGGAAACTATGGCTACACCTTC
many,TRBV29-1,TRBJ2-7,TRBD1,CSVRTGLGYEQYF,TGCAGCGTTCGGACAGGGTTAGGGTACGAGCAGTACTTC
few,TRBV5-4,TRBJ2-2,.,CASSPGVQYTGELFF,TGTGCCAGCAGCCCTGGGGTGCAGTACACCGGGGAGCTGTTTTTT
.,TRBV28,TRBJ2-7,TRBD1,CASSFAGTGDIYEQYF,TGTGCCAGCAGTTTCGCCGGGACAGGGGATATCTACGAGCAGTACTTC
.,TRBV7-3,TRBJ2-3,TRBD2,CASSLGTSGSDTQYF,TGTGCCAGCAGCTTAGGGACTAGCGGGTCAGATACGCAGTATTTT
many,TRBV27,TRBJ2-6,.,CASGNVGANVLTF,TGTGCCAGCGGAAATGTGGGGGCCAACGTCCTGACTTTC
many,TRBV19,TRBJ1-1,TRBD1,CATGTGWNTEAFF,TGTGCCACTGGGACAGGGTGGAACACTGAAGCTTTCTTT
many,TRBV20-1,TRBJ2-3,TRBD2,CSARAVSGRSVDTQYF,TGCAGTGCTAGAGCGGTTAGCGGGAGGTCGGTAGATACGCAGTATTTT
many,TRBV28,TRBJ2-2,.,CASSSRLGYRYTGELFF,TGTGCCAGCAGTTCTCGTTTAGGGTATCGATACACCGGGGAGCTGTTTTTT
.,TRBV20-1,TRBJ1-1,.,CSASNGFSNTEAFF,TGCAGTGCTAGCAATGGGTTCTCGAACACTGAAGCTTTCTTT
many,TRBV14,TRBJ2-1,.,CASSRGGTTRYYASSYNEQFF,TGTGCCAGCAGCCGAGGAGGGACGACACGGTATTACGCAAGCTCCTACAATGAGCAGTTCTTC
few,TRBV5-6,TRBJ2-6,.,CASSLVGLGGANVLTF,TGTGCCAGCAGCCTCGTAGGGTTAGGCGGGGCCAACGTCCTGACTTTC
many,TRBV30,TRBJ2-3,TRBD1,CACDRGRGTDTQYF,TGTGCCTGTGACAGGGGGCGAGGCACAGATACGCAGTATTTT
.,TRBV12-3/TRBV12-4,TRBJ2-3,.,CASRQNRGASTDTQYF,TGTGCCAGCAGACAAAATCGTGGGGCTAGCACAGATACGCAGTATTTT
many,TRBV27,TRBJ2-7,TRBD1,CASKPRDSIIYEQYF,TGTGCCAGCAAACCACGGGACAGTATAATTTACGAGCAGTACTTC
many,TRBV5-4,TRBJ2-1,.,CASSLAVWGEQFF,TGTGCCAGCAGCTTGGCAGTCTGGGGTGAGCAGTTCTTC
many,TRBV18,TRBJ2-5,TRBD2,CASSPSRGVALYF,TGTGCCAGCTCACCCTCCCGGGGGGTAGCCCTATACTTC
few,TRBV6-1,TRBJ1-2,.,CASSEPIYGYTF,TGTGCCAGCAGTGAACCGATCTATGGCTACACCTTC
many,TRBV28,TRBJ2-7,.,CASSHDSSSYEQYF,TGTGCCAGCAGTCATGACTCGAGCTCCTACGAGCAGTACTTC
many,TRBV15,TRBJ1-6,.,CATSRSANSPLHF,TGTGCCACCAGCAGGTCGGCAAATTCACCCCTCCACTTT
many,TRBV27,TRBJ2-2,TRBD2,CASRVAGANTGELFF,TGTGCCAGCAGAGTAGCGGGAGCGAACACCGGGGAGCTGTTTTTT
many,TRBV28,TRBJ2-1,TRBD2,CASSLRTSALNEQFF,TGTGCCAGCAGTTTACGGACTAGCGCCCTTAACGAGCAGTTCTTC
few,TRBV28,TRBJ1-5,.,CASSVQGRGPQHF,TGTGCCAGCAGTGTCCAGGGGCGGGGGCCCCAGCATTTT
many,TRBV13,TRBJ2-7,TRBD1,CASSFGPGQGSYEQYF,TGTGCCAGCAGCTTCGGCCCGGGACAGGGATCCTACGAGCAGTACTTC
many,TRBV28,TRBJ2-5,.,CASSNGGRLETQYF,TGTGCCAGCAGTAACGGGGGTAGGTTGGAGACCCAGTACTTC
many,TRBV19,TRBJ2-1,TRBD1,CASSTTGGEQFF,TGTGCCAGTAGTACTACAGGGGGCGAGCAGTTCTTC
many,TRBV2,TRBJ2-7,.,CASSDEIAVYYEQYF,TGTGCCAGCAGTGATGAAATAGCGGTCTACTACGAGCAGTACTTC
.,TRBV6-1,TRBJ1-1,.,CASSGHVGPTEAFF,TGTGCCAGCAGCGGACACGTGGGTCCCACTGAAGCTTTCTTT
many,TRBV28,TRBJ2-1,.,CASSLFTSSHEQFF,TGTGCCAGCAGTTTATTCACCAGCTCCCATGAGCAGTTCTTC
.,TRBV3-1,TRBJ2-1,TRBD2,CASSQTSGREFF,TGTGCCAGCAGCCAGACTAGCGGGAGGGAGTTCTTC
many,TRBV12-3/TRBV12-4,TRBJ2-1,TRBD1,CASSLGQGTNEQFF,TGTGCCAGCAGCCTGGGACAGGGGACCAATGAGCAGTTCTTC
many,TRBV28,TRBJ2-5,.,CASSSLRDTEWETQYF,TGTGCCAGCAGTTCCCTCCGGGACACCGAATGGGAGACCCAGTACTTC
few,TRBV5-6,TRBJ2-7,.,CASSLTRGYEQYF,TGTGCCAGCAGCTTAACCAGGGGCTACGAGCAGTACTTC
many,TRBV12-3/TRBV12-4,TRBJ2-5,TRBD2,CASSPLSGSPGGTQYF,TGTGCCAGCAGTCCTCTTAGCGGGTCCCCCGGTGGGACCCAGTACTTC
many,TRBV27,TRBJ2-7,TRBD2,CASSLKAAGGPLHEQYF,TGTGCCAGCAGTTTAAAAGCTGCGGGAGGGCCTCTCCACGAGCAGTACTTC
.,TRBV27,TRBJ2-5,.,CVSSLFGRQGERETRYF,TGTGTCAGCAGTTTATTTGGGCGCCAGGGTGAGAGGGAGACCCGGTACTTC
many,TRBV4-1,TRBJ2-7,.,CASGPDGGRWSYEQYF,TGCGCCAGCGGGCCTGACGGGGGCCGTTGGTCCTACGAGCAGTACTTC
.,TRBV20-1,TRBJ1-2,.,CSAVRHPYGYTF,TGCAGTGCTGTTCGACACCCTTATGGCTACACCTTC
few,TRBV10-1,TRBJ2-3,.,CASSDQTDKSSTDTQYF,TGCGCCAGCAGTGACCAAACGGACAAATCTAGCACAGATACGCAGTATTTT
many,TRBV5-1,TRBJ2-3,TRBD1,CASKRDRGADTQYF,TGCGCCAGTAAACGGGACAGGGGAGCAGATACGCAGTATTTT
few,TRBV10-2,TRBJ2-1,.,CASSPRDLDNEQFF,TGCGCCAGCAGTCCTCGGGACTTGGACAATGAGCAGTTCTTC
many,TRBV28,TRBJ1-6,.,CASSLKGALPLHF,TGTGCCAGCAGTTTAAAGGGCGCGTTACCCCTCCACTTT
many,TRBV5-1,TRBJ2-5,.,CASSPSAQQETQYF,TGCGCCAGCAGTCCGAGTGCGCAGCAAGAGACCCAGTACTTC
few,TRBV27,TRBJ2-3,TRBD2,CASSLSSGLAATDTQYF,TGTGCCAGCAGTTTATCCTCGGGACTAGCGGCTACAGATACGCAGTATTTT
many,TRBV6-2/TRBV6-3,TRBJ2-1,TRBD1,CASSPQTGYGQNEQFF,TGTGCCAGCAGTCCCCAGACAGGGTATGGGCAGAATGAGCAGTTCTTC
few,TRBV7-2,TRBJ2-2,.,CASSLDATRSGAGELFF,TGTGCCAGCAGCTTAGATGCGACCCGCTCGGGCGCCGGGGAGCTGTTTTTT